What follows describes a single TCR beta chain. The record originates from a study of OX40 agonist ivuxolimab in advanced cancers. The repertoire was sequenced with immunoSEQ multiplex PCR; TCRdb's copy has only in-frame clones and lacks some. The profile covers some 45,000 clones, with 75% to 90% appearing a single time and under 15% taken by the ten largest. The CDR3 spans 15 residues. Germline values: CDR1 MNHEY, CDR2 SVGAGI. Trimming took 2 bases from V and 2 from J, leaving 10 bases between them. The sequenced sample was CD4+ or CD8+ T cells sorted from blood, obtained in a trial of the OX40 agonist ivuxolimab. The receptor comes from an adult with an advanced solid tumor such as melanoma, head and neck, liver or kidney cancer. The chain combines TRBV6-5 with TRBJ2-1, with D unclear. The CDR3 region has the DNA TGTGCCAGCAGTTACGGCCCAGTACCCTACAATGAGCAGTTCTTC. The encoded protein is CASSYGPVPYNEQFF.